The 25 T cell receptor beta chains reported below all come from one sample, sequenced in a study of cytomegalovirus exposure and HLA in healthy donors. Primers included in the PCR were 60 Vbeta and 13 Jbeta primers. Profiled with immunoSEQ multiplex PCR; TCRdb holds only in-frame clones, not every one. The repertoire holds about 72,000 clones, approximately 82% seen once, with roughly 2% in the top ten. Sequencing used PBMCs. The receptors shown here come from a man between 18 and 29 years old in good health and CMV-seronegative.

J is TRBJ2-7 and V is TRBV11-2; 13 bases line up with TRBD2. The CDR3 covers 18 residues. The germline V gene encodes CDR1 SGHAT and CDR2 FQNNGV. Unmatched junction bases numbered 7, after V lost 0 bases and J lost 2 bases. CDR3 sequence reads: CASSLEGGLAGATYEQYF. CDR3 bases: TGTGCCAGCAGCTTAGAGGGAGGACTAGCGGGAGCAACCTACGAGCAGTACTTC.

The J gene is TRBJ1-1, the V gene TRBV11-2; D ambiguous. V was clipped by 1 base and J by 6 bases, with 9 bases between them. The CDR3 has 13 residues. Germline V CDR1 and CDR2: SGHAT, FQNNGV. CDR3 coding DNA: TGTGCCAGCAGCTTAGTCGTGGCGGCTGAAGCTTTCTTT. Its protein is CASSLVVAAEAFF. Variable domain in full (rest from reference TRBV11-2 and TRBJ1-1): EAGVAQSPRYKIIEKRQSVAFWCNPISGHATLYWYQQILGQGPKLLIQFQNNGVVDDSQLPKDRFSAERLKGVDSTLKIQPAKLEDSAVYLCASSLVVAAEAFFGQGTRLTVV.

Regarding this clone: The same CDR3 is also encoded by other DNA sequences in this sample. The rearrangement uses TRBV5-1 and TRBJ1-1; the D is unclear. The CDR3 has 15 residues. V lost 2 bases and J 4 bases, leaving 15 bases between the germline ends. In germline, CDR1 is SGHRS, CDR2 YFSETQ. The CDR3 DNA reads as TGCGCCAGCAGCTTAGGAAAGCAGCGGGCCACTGAAGCTTTCTTT. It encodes CASSLGKQRATEAFF.

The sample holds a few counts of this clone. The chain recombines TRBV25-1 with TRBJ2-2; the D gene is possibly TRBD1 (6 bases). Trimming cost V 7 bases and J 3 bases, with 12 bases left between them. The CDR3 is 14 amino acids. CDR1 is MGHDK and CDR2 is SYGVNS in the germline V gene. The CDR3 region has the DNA TGTGCCAGCACGCCACACAGGGACACCGGGGAGCTGTTTTTT. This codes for CASTPHRDTGELFF.

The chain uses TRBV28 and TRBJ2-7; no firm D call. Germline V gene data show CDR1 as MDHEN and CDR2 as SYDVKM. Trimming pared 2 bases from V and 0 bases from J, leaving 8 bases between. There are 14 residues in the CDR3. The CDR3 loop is CASSLGQHSYEQYF. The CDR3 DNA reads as TGTGCCAGCAGTTTAGGGCAACACTCCTACGAGCAGTACTTC.

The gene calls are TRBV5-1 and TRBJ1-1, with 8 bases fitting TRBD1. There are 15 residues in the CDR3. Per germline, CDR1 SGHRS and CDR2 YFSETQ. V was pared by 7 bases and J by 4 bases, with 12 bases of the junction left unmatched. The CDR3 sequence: CASSYMQGASTEAFF. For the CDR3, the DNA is TGCGCCAGCTCCTACATGCAGGGGGCGTCCACTGAAGCTTTCTTT.

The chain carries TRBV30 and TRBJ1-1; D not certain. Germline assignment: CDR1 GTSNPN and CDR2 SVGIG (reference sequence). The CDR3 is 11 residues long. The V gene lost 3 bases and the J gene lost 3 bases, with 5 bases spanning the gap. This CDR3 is CAWRGDTEAFF. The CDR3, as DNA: TGTGCCTGGAGGGGAGACACTGAAGCTTTCTTT.

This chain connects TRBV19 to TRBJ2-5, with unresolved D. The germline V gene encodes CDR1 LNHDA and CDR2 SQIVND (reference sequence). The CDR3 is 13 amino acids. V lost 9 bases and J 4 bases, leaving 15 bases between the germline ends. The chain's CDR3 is CARERSPLETQYF. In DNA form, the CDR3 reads TGTGCCAGAGAGAGGAGCCCGTTAGAGACCCAGTACTTC.

Written as DNA, the CDR3 is TGCAGTGCTGAGACAGGGTTCGAGCAGTACTTC. Amino acids: CSAETGFEQYF. The chain couples TRBV20-1 to TRBJ2-7; 7 bases match TRBD1. Trimming took 5 bases from V and 6 from J; bases not matched to a gene: 4. This CDR3 region has 11 residues. CDR1 DFQATT and CDR2 SNEGSKA come from the germline V gene (reference sequence).

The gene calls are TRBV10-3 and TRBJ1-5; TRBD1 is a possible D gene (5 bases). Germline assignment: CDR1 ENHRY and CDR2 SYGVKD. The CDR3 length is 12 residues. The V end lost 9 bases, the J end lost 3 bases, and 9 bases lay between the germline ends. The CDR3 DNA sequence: TGTGCCATAGGACACAACAATCAGCCCCAGCATTTT. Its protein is CAIGHNNQPQHF.

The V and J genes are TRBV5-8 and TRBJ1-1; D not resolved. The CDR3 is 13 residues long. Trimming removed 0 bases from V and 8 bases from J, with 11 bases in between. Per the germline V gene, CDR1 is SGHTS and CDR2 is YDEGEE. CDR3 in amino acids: CASSLAPNGEAFF. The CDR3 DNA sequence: TGTGCCAGCAGCTTGGCTCCGAATGGCGAAGCTTTCTTT.

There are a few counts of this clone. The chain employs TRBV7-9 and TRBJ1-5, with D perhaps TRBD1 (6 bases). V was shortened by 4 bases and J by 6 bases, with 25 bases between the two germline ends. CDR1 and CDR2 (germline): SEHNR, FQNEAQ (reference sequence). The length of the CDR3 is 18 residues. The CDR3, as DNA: TGTGCCAGCAGCTCGACCACACACGGACAGACCCGCGGTCAGCCCCAGCATTTT. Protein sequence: CASSSTTHGQTRGQPQHF.

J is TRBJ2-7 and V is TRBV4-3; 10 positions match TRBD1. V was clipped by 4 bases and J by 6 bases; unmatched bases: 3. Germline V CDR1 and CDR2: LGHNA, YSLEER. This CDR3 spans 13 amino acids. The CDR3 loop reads CASSPGTGVEQYF. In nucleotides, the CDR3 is TGCGCCAGCAGCCCGGGGACAGGGGTCGAGCAGTACTTC.

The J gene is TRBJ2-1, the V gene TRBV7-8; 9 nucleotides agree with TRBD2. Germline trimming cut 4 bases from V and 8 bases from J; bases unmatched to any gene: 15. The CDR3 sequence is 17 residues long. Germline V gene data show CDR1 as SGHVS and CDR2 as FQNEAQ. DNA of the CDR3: TGTGCCAGCAGCTCCCACGTCGTAGCGGGAGAGGAGTATGAGCAGTTCTTC. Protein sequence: CASSSHVVAGEEYEQFF.

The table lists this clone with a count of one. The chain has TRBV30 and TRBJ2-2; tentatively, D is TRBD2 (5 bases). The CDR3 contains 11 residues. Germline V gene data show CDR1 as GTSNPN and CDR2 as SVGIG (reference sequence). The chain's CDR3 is CLGANTGELFF. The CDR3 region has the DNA TGTCTCGGGGCGAACACCGGGGAGCTGTTTTTT.

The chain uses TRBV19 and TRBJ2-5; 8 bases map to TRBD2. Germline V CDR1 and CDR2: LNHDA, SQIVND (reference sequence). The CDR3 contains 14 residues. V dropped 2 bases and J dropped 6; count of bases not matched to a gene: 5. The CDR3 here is CASSIRLAGQTQYF. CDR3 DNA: TGTGCCAGTAGTATACGGCTAGCGGGTCAGACCCAGTACTTC.

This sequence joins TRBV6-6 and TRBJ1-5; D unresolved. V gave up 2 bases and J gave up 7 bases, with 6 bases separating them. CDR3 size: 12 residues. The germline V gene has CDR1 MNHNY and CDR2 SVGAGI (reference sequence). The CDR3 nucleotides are TGTGCCAGCAGTTACGGGCAACAGCCCCAGCATTTT. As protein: CASSYGQQPQHF.

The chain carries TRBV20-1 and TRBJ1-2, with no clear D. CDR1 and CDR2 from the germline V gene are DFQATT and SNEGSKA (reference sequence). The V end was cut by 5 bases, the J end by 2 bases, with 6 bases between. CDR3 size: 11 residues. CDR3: CSAFQNYGYTF. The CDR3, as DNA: TGCAGTGCTTTCCAGAACTATGGCTACACCTTC.

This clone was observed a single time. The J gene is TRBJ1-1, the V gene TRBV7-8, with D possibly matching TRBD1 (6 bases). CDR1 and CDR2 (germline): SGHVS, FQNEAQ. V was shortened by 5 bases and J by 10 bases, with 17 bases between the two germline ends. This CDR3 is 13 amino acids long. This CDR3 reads CASSLVGRGRAFF. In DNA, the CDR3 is TGTGCCAGCAGCCTAGTTGGCAGGGGCCGAGCTTTCTTT.

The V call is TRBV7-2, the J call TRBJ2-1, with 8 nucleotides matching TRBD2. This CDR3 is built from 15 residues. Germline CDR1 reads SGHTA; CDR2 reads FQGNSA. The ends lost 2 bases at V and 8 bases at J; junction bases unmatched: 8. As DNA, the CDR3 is TGTGCCAGCAGCTTATCCACGAGCGGGGGTCATGAGCAGTTCTTC. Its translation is CASSLSTSGGHEQFF.

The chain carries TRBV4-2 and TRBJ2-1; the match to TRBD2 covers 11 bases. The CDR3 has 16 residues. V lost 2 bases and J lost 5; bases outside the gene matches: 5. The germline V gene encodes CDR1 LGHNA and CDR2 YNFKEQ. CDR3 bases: TGTGCCAGCAGCCAACGCTTAGCGGGAGGGGACAATGAGCAGTTCTTC. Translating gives CASSQRLAGGDNEQFF.

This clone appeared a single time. This CDR3 reads CASSVGHTTYEQYF. The CDR3 DNA reads TGTGCCAGCAGCGTAGGGCACACTACCTACGAGCAGTACTTC. The rearrangement joins TRBV9 to TRBJ2-7; unclear D gene. Germline V CDR1 and CDR2: SGDLS, YYNGEE. Trimming took off 0 bases at V and 2 bases at J, with 9 bases between the two ends. CDR3 length equals 14 residues.

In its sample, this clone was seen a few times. CDR3 nucleotide sequence: TGTGCCAGCAGCCCTACAGAGAAATCATCTGAGACCCAGTACTTC. Encoded protein: CASSPTEKSSETQYF. The chain couples TRBV5-6 to TRBJ2-5; D is unresolved. Germline assignment: CDR1 SGHDT and CDR2 YYEEEE. This CDR3 has 15 amino acids. Between the trimmed V and J ends, which lost 4 bases and 5 bases, there was a span of 18 bases.

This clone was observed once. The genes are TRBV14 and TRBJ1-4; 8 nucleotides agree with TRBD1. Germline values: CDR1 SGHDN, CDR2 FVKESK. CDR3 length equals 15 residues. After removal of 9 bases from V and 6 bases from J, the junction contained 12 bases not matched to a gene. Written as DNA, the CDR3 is TGTGCCAGAAATAGCTCCTTGGACAGGGATGAAAAACTGTTTTTT. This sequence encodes CARNSSLDRDEKLFF.

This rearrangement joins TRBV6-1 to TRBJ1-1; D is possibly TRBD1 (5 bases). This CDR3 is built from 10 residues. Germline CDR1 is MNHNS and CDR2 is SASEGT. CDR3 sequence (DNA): TGTGCAACAGGAACTTCTGAAGCTTTCTTT. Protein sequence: CATGTSEAFF.